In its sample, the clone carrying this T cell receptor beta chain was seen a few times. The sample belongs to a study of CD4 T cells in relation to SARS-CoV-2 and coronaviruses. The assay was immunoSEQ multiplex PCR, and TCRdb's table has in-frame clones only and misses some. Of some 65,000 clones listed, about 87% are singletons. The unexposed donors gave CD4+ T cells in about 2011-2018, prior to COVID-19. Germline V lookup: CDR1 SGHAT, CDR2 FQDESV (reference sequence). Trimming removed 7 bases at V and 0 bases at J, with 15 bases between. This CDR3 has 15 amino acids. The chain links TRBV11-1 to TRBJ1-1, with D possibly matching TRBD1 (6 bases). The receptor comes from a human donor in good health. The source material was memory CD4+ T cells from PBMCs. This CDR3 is CASKTGNAMNTEAFF. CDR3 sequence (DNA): TGTGCCAGCAAAACAGGGAACGCCATGAACACTGAAGCTTTCTTT.